This TCR beta chain is from a study of blood T cell repertoires in COVID-19. Study-level information: COVID-19 samples collected from the United States, Italy and Spain covered acute and convalescent phases.

Produced via immunoSEQ multiplex PCR; TCRdb's table is partial and in-frame only. The top ten hold 8.5% to 9% of the sample, which has about 270,000 clones, more than 75% seen once. The CDR3 covers 15 residues. V was shortened by 0 bases and J by 7 bases, with 15 bases between the two germline ends. CDR1 and CDR2 (germline): LNHDA, SQIVND (reference sequence). The sample comprised peripheral blood. This clonotype was obtained from a man in his forties with active or convalescent COVID-19. The V call is TRBV19, the J call TRBJ1-2, with a tentative D call TRBD1 (6 bases). This CDR3 is CASSIDRSGVRGYTF. For the CDR3, the DNA is TGTGCCAGTAGTATAGATCGGTCAGGGGTGCGTGGCTACACCTTC.